These 14 T cell receptor beta chains came from one sample sequenced in a study of blood T cell repertoires in COVID-19. Measured with immunoSEQ multiplex PCR; TCRdb has only the in-frame clones, and not every one. The sample lists some 150,000 clones, more than 75% occurring once. Sequencing used PBMCs or T cells enriched from blood (not recorded which). All receptors come from a young woman with acute COVID-19.

Comments on this clone: The identical CDR3 is also encoded by other nucleotide sequences in the sample. This rearrangement joins TRBV28 to TRBJ1-2; the match to TRBD1 covers 8 bases. CDR3 length equals 12 residues. The ends lost 4 bases at V and 8 bases at J; junction bases unmatched: 3. CDR1 is MDHEN, CDR2 SYDVKM, per germline. The CDR3 loop reads CASSSQGAGYTF. CDR3 sequence (DNA): TGTGCCAGCAGTTCTCAGGGGGCGGGCTACACCTTC.

The chain links TRBV28 to TRBJ1-4, with 9 bases fitting TRBD1. V lost 3 bases to trimming and J lost 5 bases; unmatched junction nucleotides: 7. The CDR3 covers 16 residues. In germline, CDR1 is MDHEN, CDR2 SYDVKM. The CDR3 sequence: CASSFQGTGWNEKLFF. The CDR3 DNA follows: TGTGCCAGCAGTTTCCAGGGGACAGGGTGGAATGAAAAACTGTTTTTT.

This clone showed up just a few times. The junction and the germline gene differ at one end; a read error may be behind it. V and J are TRBV2 and TRBJ2-1; 8 bases map to TRBD2. The CDR3 loop spans 15 amino acids. Germline CDR1 reads SNHLY; CDR2 reads FYNNEI. CDR3 sequence reads: CASSEGTRGGDEQFF. The CDR3 nucleotides are TGTGCCAGCAGCGAAGGGACTAGAGGGGGGGATGAGCAGTTCTTC.

The gene calls are TRBV6-4 and TRBJ2-7, with D perhaps matching TRBD2 (5 bases). The CDR3 sequence is 15 residues long. V lost 4 bases and J lost 0, with 13 bases in between. Germline loops: CDR1 MRHNA, CDR2 SNTAGT. This chain's CDR3 is CASSGGRPSSYEQYF. DNA of the CDR3: TGTGCCAGCAGTGGCGGGCGGCCAAGCTCCTACGAGCAGTACTTC.

The chain links TRBV4-2 to TRBJ2-3, with TRBD2 matching 10 bases. V gave up 0 bases and J gave up 1 base; unmatched junction bases: 4. This CDR3 is built from 17 residues. The germline V gene has CDR1 LGHNA and CDR2 YNFKEQ. CDR3 in amino acids: CASSQDGGTSGTDTQYF. DNA of the CDR3: TGTGCCAGCAGCCAAGATGGCGGGACTAGCGGCACAGATACGCAGTATTTT.

This clone was observed many times. The genes are TRBV5-4 and TRBJ1-3; 9 positions agree with TRBD1. J lost 2 bases, V lost 4 bases, and 7 bases had no gene match. CDR1 and CDR2 (germline): SGHNT, YYREEE (reference sequence). This CDR3 region has 16 residues. The CDR3 coding sequence is TGTGCCAGCAGCCGGGGACAGGGAGGTCCTGGAAACACCATATATTTT. Translation gives CASSRGQGGPGNTIYF.

This chain connects TRBV9 to TRBJ2-1, with D possibly matching TRBD2 (6 bases). Per the germline V gene, CDR1 is SGDLS and CDR2 is YYNGEE. V was shortened by 1 base and J by 7 bases, with 15 bases between the two germline ends. The CDR3 sequence is 15 residues long. CDR3 bases: TGTGCCAGCAGCGTATTCGGGGGAGCGCGGAATGAGCAGTTCTTC. As protein: CASSVFGGARNEQFF.

The genes are TRBV6-1 and TRBJ1-2; no clear D. There are 14 residues in the CDR3. The germline V gene encodes CDR1 MNHNS and CDR2 SASEGT. Trimming shortened V by 1 base and J by 5 bases, and 11 bases separated the two germline ends. Here the CDR3 reads CASSEGIAGYGYTF. The CDR3 DNA is TGTGCCAGCAGTGAAGGAATTGCAGGATATGGCTACACCTTC.

The chain has TRBV20-1 and TRBJ2-5; D ambiguous. The CDR3 consists of 9 residues. V was shortened by 6 bases and J by 5 bases, with 4 bases between the two germline ends. Germline assignment: CDR1 DFQATT and CDR2 SNEGSKA (reference sequence). CDR3 in amino acids: CSARETQYF. CDR3 coding DNA: TGCAGTGCACGGGAGACCCAGTACTTC.

This clone was seen just once. V usage is TRBV10-1 and J usage is TRBJ2-6, with a tentative D call TRBD1 (5 bases). This CDR3 region has 18 residues. The V and J ends lost 10 bases and 0 bases respectively, with 22 bases between them. Germline assignment: CDR1 WNHNN and CDR2 SYGVQD (reference sequence). The CDR3 sequence: CANLVTGENGSGANVLTF. CDR3 nucleotide sequence: TGCGCCAACCTTGTTACAGGAGAAAATGGCTCTGGGGCCAACGTCCTGACTTTC.

The chain carries TRBV5-6 and TRBJ1-2; TRBD1 agrees at 10 bases. CDR1 and CDR2 from the germline V gene are SGHDT and YYEEEE. The trim removed 8 bases at V and 4 bases at J, leaving 8 bases unmatched. The CDR3 has 14 residues. CDR3 region: CASKDRGSIYGYTF. CDR3 nucleotide sequence: TGTGCCAGTAAGGACAGGGGGTCCATCTATGGCTACACCTTC.

This rearrangement joins TRBV28 to TRBJ2-1, with 10 bases lining up with TRBD2. V was clipped by 5 bases and J by 13 bases; unmatched bases: 14. The CDR3 covers 15 residues. Germline values: CDR1 MDHEN, CDR2 SYDVKM. The CDR3 nucleotides are TGTGCCAGCAGTCGGACTAGCGGAGGTACCCCCCCCCAGTTCTTC. Amino acids: CASSRTSGGTPPQFF.

This clone showed up just a few times. V is TRBV19 and J is TRBJ1-1; tentative D call: TRBD1 (6 bases). The CDR3 runs 14 residues. Looked up from germline, CDR1 is LNHDA and CDR2 is SQIVND (reference sequence). The V end was cut by 5 bases, the J end by 6 bases, with 16 bases between. The DNA of the CDR3 is TGTGCCAGTAGTTCGGGGCAGGGGAGCGCTGAAGCTTTCTTT. This sequence encodes CASSSGQGSAEAFF.

The chain has TRBV29-1 and TRBJ1-2; D uncertain. The V gene lost 3 bases and the J gene lost 4 bases, with 9 bases spanning the gap. The CDR3 length is 12 residues. CDR1 and CDR2 (germline): SQVTM, ANQGSEA. The CDR3 DNA reads as TGCAGCGTTGACTCGGGTTCCTATGGCTACACCTTC. Its translation: CSVDSGSYGYTF.